This passage covers 28 T cell receptor beta chains from one sample sequenced in a study of CD8+CD57+ T cells in acquired aplastic anemia. Genomic DNA templated the TCR beta VDJ and CDR3 profiling. TCRdb passed the reads through MiXCR, listing each CDR3 protein once. The table lists hundreds of thousands of distinct CDR3 sequences, approximately 33% of them singletons. All sequencing subjects had displayed CD8+CD57+ cell expansion on flow cytometry. The sequencing input was sorted CD4+, CD8+, or CD8+CD57+ T cells (not recorded which) from PBMCs. The source of these receptors is a human donor with aplastic anemia.

As regards this clonotype: At one of its ends the junction is not consistent with the germline gene, which may arise from a read error. The V call is TRBV6-1, the J call TRBJ1-5; TRBD1 is a possible D gene (5 bases). This CDR3 comprises 14 residues. Germline assignment: CDR1 MNHNS and CDR2 SASEGT. This chain's CDR3 is CASGGTERYQPQHF. The CDR3 DNA is TGCGCCAGTGGAGGGACGGAGCGGTATCAGCCCCAGCATTTT.

To note about this clonotype: One junction end disagrees with the germline gene, perhaps due to a read error. V and J are TRBV19 and TRBJ1-1; 11 bases fit TRBD1. The CDR3 covers 15 residues. CDR1 and CDR2 from the germline V gene are LNHDA and SQIVND (reference sequence). The CDR3 DNA reads TGTGCCAGTAGCACCGGACAGGGGGCCAACACTGAAACTTTCTTT. This encodes CASSTGQGANTETFF. The full variable domain, with the rest looked up from reference TRBV19 and TRBJ1-1, is DGGITQSPKYLFRKEGQNVTLSCEQNLNHDAMYWYRQDPGQGLRLIYYSQIVNDFQKGDIAEGYSVSREKKESFPLTVTSAQKNPTAFYLCASSTGQGANTETFFGQGTRLTVV.

This clonotype was counted only a few times. V is TRBV6-5 and J is TRBJ1-2; no clear D. Germline assignment: CDR1 MNHEY and CDR2 SVGAGI. Trimming cost V 2 bases and J 2 bases, with 9 bases left between them. The CDR3 covers 14 residues. The CDR3 bases are TGTGCCAGCAGTTACAGGGAGTACAACTATGGCTACACCTTC. It codes for CASSYREYNYGYTF.

The chain combines TRBV24-1 with TRBJ1-1, with D unresolved. Deletions cut 3 bases from V and 9 bases from J, with 7 bases between. Germline-derived CDR1 and CDR2 are KGHDR and SFDVKD. The length of the CDR3 is 11 residues. The CDR3 loop reads CATSDGWKAFF. In nucleotides, the CDR3 is TGTGCCACCAGTGATGGATGGAAAGCTTTCTTT.

This clonotype was detected many times. The chain couples TRBV9 to TRBJ1-2; TRBD1 aligns across 9 bases. The J segment lost 4 bases and the V segment lost 4 bases, leaving 8 bases of the junction unmatched. Germline CDR1 and CDR2: SGDLS and YYNGEE. The CDR3 totals 15 residues. CDR3 protein: CASSTGQGLGYGYTF. DNA of the CDR3: TGTGCCAGCAGCACGGGACAGGGTTTGGGCTATGGCTACACCTTC.

This clonotype has more than one count but fewer than ten. The chain links TRBV20-1 to TRBJ2-4; 9 positions match TRBD2. From germline, CDR1 is DFQATT and CDR2 SNEGSKA (reference sequence). The CDR3 covers 16 residues. V shed 6 bases, J shed 1 base, and the junction held 10 bases outside the gene matches. In DNA form, the CDR3 reads TGCAGTGCCCTTGCGGGAGGGTTCTCCGCCAAAAACATTCAGTACTTC. Translation: CSALAGGFSAKNIQYF.

This clonotype came up many times. The chain is built from TRBV5-1 and TRBJ2-7; TRBD1 is a possible D gene (6 bases). Germline-derived CDR1 and CDR2 are SGHRS and YFSETQ. Trimming left V 2 bases short and J 0 bases short, with 12 bases between. The length of the CDR3 is 15 residues. CDR3 in amino acids: CASSFWTARSYEQYF. The CDR3 nucleotides are TGCGCCAGCAGCTTTTGGACAGCCCGCTCCTACGAGCAGTACTTC.

Many counts were recorded for this clonotype. V is TRBV20-1 and J is TRBJ2-7; D gene ambiguous. The V end was cut by 3 bases, the J end by 2 bases, with 11 bases between. Germline CDR1 is DFQATT and CDR2 is SNEGSKA (reference sequence). The CDR3 is made up of 13 amino acids. CDR3 bases: TGCAGTGCTAGGAGGCAGGTGACCTACGAGCAGTACTTC. This encodes CSARRQVTYEQYF.

This clonotype came up many times. This chain connects TRBV25-1 to TRBJ1-5; 9 positions match TRBD1. CDR3 length: 15 amino acids. Losses at the gene ends were 4 bases for V and 1 base for J; bases not matched to a gene: 2. The germline CDR1 and CDR2 sequences are MGHDK and SYGVNS. The CDR3 region is CASSGGTGSNQPQHF. In DNA, the CDR3 is TGTGCCAGCAGTGGTGGGACAGGGAGCAATCAGCCCCAGCATTTT.

The chain uses TRBV18 and TRBJ1-2, with D tentatively TRBD1 (5 bases). CDR3 length: 13 residues. V lost 0 bases and J lost 7, with 9 bases in between. Germline loops: CDR1 KGHSH, CDR2 LQKENI. DNA for the CDR3: TGTGCCAGCTCACCACCGGGGGGGGTTGGCTACACCTTC. It encodes CASSPPGGVGYTF.

This clonotype was detected a few times. V gene TRBV4-2 combines with J gene TRBJ2-1; TRBD1 aligns across 7 bases. Germline V gene lookup returns CDR1 LGHNA and CDR2 YNFKEQ. This CDR3 is built from 13 residues. The ends lost 3 bases at V and 7 bases at J; junction bases unmatched: 3. DNA for the CDR3: TGTGCCAGCAGCCAGCAACAGGGGAATGAGCAGTTCTTC. Translating gives CASSQQQGNEQFF.

The chain links TRBV4-1 to TRBJ1-1; 10 nucleotides line up with TRBD1. V was clipped by 0 bases and J by 11 bases; unmatched bases: 6. CDR3 size: 14 residues. Per germline, CDR1 MGHRA and CDR2 YSYEKL. The CDR3 coding sequence is TGCGCCAGCAGCCAAGATGAAGGGACAGGGGTTGCTTTCTTT. Its protein product is CASSQDEGTGVAFF.

This clonotype was seen just once. Just one base apart from a much larger clone, this may be a read error. Here the CDR3 reads CASLAEGGTEAFF. The CDR3 coding sequence is TGTGCCAGTTTAGCCGAGGGGGGCACTGAAGCTTTCTTT. The chain carries TRBV19 and TRBJ1-1; D perhaps matches TRBD1 (6 bases). Trimming shortened V by 8 bases and J by 4 bases, and 14 bases separated the two germline ends. The germline CDR1 and CDR2 sequences are LNHDA and SQIVND (reference sequence). The CDR3 sequence is 13 residues long. Based on the CDR3 plus reference TRBV19 and TRBJ1-1, the full variable domain is DGGITQSPKYLFRKEGQNVTLSCEQNLNHDAMYWYRQDPGQGLRLIYYSQIVNDFQKGDIAEGYSVSREKKESFPLTVTSAQKNPTAFYLCASLAEGGTEAFFGQGTRLTVV.

The genes are TRBV9 and TRBJ2-5, with D unresolved. Trimming shortened V by 3 bases and J by 5 bases, and 14 bases separated the two germline ends. The CDR3 runs 14 residues. Per the germline V gene, CDR1 is SGDLS and CDR2 is YYNGEE. In DNA, the CDR3 is TGTGCCAGCAGCGGAGGTGGTGGCGCGGAGACCCAGTACTTC. It translates to CASSGGGGAETQYF.

Points on this clonotype: Germline is not matched at one junction end, which may reflect a read error. The chain has TRBV7-3 and TRBJ2-1, with TRBD2 identical over 15 bases. The germline gives CDR1 SGHTA, CDR2 FQGTGA. This CDR3 comprises 15 residues. This CDR3 reads CAGSGTSGGWNEQFF. CDR3 in DNA: TGTGCCGGCAGCGGGACTAGCGGGGGGTGGAATGAGCAGTTCTTC. The variable domain in full, with the rest retrieved from reference TRBV7-3 and TRBJ2-1, is GAGVSQTPSNKVTEKGKYVELRCDPISGHTALYWYRQSLGQGPEFLIYFQGTGAADDSGLPNDRFFAVRPEGSVSTLKIQRTERGDSAVYLCAGSGTSGGWNEQFFGPGTRLTVL.

The chain uses TRBV9 and TRBJ2-7; TRBD1 might be the D (6 bases). Between the trimmed V and J ends, which lost 7 bases and 5 bases, there was a span of 22 bases. This CDR3 is 15 amino acids long. Germline V gene data show CDR1 as SGDLS and CDR2 as YYNGEE. The CDR3 is CASSPVKGVGDEQYF. The CDR3 DNA reads TGTGCCAGCTCACCTGTGAAGGGGGTGGGGGACGAGCAGTACTTC.

This clonotype was counted ten times or more. The chain uses TRBV6-1 and TRBJ1-6; the D gene is possibly TRBD1 (5 bases). Per the germline V gene, CDR1 is MNHNS and CDR2 is SASEGT. Between the trimmed V and J ends, which lost 8 bases and 10 bases, there was a span of 15 bases. The CDR3 runs 13 residues. The chain's CDR3 is CASRGGVSSPLHF. The CDR3 DNA sequence: TGTGCCAGCCGGGGGGGGGTAAGCTCACCCCTCCACTTT.

The chain recombines TRBV5-4 with TRBJ2-2; D uncertain. This CDR3 region has 14 residues. The V end was cut by 3 bases, the J end by 9 bases, with 15 bases between. Per the germline V gene, CDR1 is SGHNT and CDR2 is YYREEE (reference sequence). This chain's CDR3 is CASSSLGWARELFF. CDR3 bases: TGTGCCAGCAGCTCCCTTGGGTGGGCCCGGGAGCTGTTTTTT.

The rearrangement joins TRBV7-2 to TRBJ2-7; D is possibly TRBD1 (6 bases). Trimming stripped 5 bases from V and 3 bases from J, with 11 bases between. The CDR3 is made up of 13 amino acids. CDR1 and CDR2 from the germline V gene are SGHTA and FQGNSA. The CDR3 DNA reads as TGTGCCAGCAGCCAGGGGTATGGCTACGAGCAGTACTTC. As protein: CASSQGYGYEQYF.

The chain recombines TRBV10-3 with TRBJ2-7; D uncertain. CDR3 length: 17 amino acids. Germline V gives CDR1 ENHRY, CDR2 SYGVKD. Trimming stripped 2 bases from V and 0 bases from J, with 17 bases between. The CDR3 DNA reads as TGTGCCATCAGTGAGCCCGATCGTCAGTTAACCTCCTACGAGCAGTACTTC. Its protein is CAISEPDRQLTSYEQYF.

To note about this clonotype: This sequence may be a read error, since a much larger clone differs from it by one base. CDR3 loop: CASSAGTLGETQYF. The CDR3 DNA reads TGTGCCAGCAGTGCAGGGACGCTCGGGGAGACCCAGTACTTC. This sequence joins TRBV2 and TRBJ2-5; possibly TRBD1 or TRBD2 for D (5 bases each). The CDR3 has 14 amino acids. The V gene lost 4 bases and the J gene lost 5 bases, with 14 bases spanning the gap. Germline V gene lookup returns CDR1 SNHLY and CDR2 FYNNEI.

This clonotype was counted once. The rearrangement joins TRBV10-2 to TRBJ2-2; 12 nucleotides align to TRBD2. V lost 8 bases, J lost 10 bases, and 11 bases stayed unmatched. CDR1 is WSHSY and CDR2 is SAAADI in the germline V gene. The CDR3 spans 15 residues. In DNA form, the CDR3 reads TGCGCCAGCGGGCTAGCGGGGGGGCCACCCGAGGAGCTGTTTTTT. Protein sequence: CASGLAGGPPEELFF.

This chain links TRBV12-3 or TRBV12-4 with TRBJ2-1; D is undetermined. V lost 3 bases and J lost 0, with 6 bases in between. The CDR3 sequence is 14 residues long. The CDR3 DNA sequence: TGTGCCAGCAGTTTTGGGTTCTCCTACAATGAGCAGTTCTTC. Translated: CASSFGFSYNEQFF.

This clonotype was counted at least ten times. The chain is built from TRBV2 and TRBJ2-7; no reliable D call. Germline CDR1 reads SNHLY; CDR2 reads FYNNEI. The CDR3 length is 14 residues. The germline V and J ends were trimmed by 6 bases and 3 bases, with 15 bases remaining between them. The CDR3 here is CASRNNPDFYEQYF. Written as DNA, the CDR3 is TGTGCCAGCAGGAACAACCCAGATTTCTACGAGCAGTACTTC. Full variable domain (remainder filled in from reference TRBV2 and TRBJ2-7): EPEVTQTPSHQVTQMGQEVILRCVPISNHLYFYWYRQILGQKVEFLVSFYNNEISEKSEIFDDQFSVERPDGSNFTLKIRSTKLEDSAMYFCASRNNPDFYEQYFGPGTRLTVT.

The rearrangement uses TRBV7-2 and TRBJ1-6, with D maybe TRBD1 (5 bases). The germline V gene encodes CDR1 SGHTA and CDR2 FQGNSA. This CDR3 has 15 residues. V was cut by 6 bases and J by 8 bases, with 17 bases left in between. Written as DNA, the CDR3 is TGTGCCAGCAGTTTCGGCGGGGCAAGGGATTCACCCCTCCACTTT. Encoded protein: CASSFGGARDSPLHF.

The chain uses TRBV7-2 and TRBJ1-1; TRBD1 matches at 10 bases. Germline V gives CDR1 SGHTA, CDR2 FQGNSA. The length of the CDR3 is 14 residues. Germline trimming cut 4 bases from V and 7 bases from J; bases unmatched to any gene: 6. The CDR3 DNA sequence: TGTGCCAGCAGCTCCGGACAGGGGGGTGTTGAAGCTTTCTTT. The encoded protein is CASSSGQGGVEAFF.

This clonotype turned up a few times. Written as DNA, the CDR3 is TGTGCCAGCAGCCCTACGACAGGGGGCCTTGGCTACACCTTC. It is translated as CASSPTTGGLGYTF. This chain connects TRBV6-1 to TRBJ1-2; TRBD1 matches at 10 bases. Germline V gene sequence: CDR1 MNHNS, CDR2 SASEGT. V dropped 6 bases and J dropped 7; count of bases not matched to a gene: 8. CDR3 length equals 14 residues.

At least ten counts were recorded for this clonotype. The V gene is TRBV20-1, the J gene TRBJ2-7; 7 positions agree with TRBD1. Germline-derived CDR1 and CDR2 are DFQATT and SNEGSKA (reference sequence). The CDR3 contains 12 residues. The junction had 6 bases not matched to a gene; V was cut back by 3 bases and J by 7 bases. The CDR3 region has the DNA TGCAGTGCTAGCGAGGGGGCTCGGGAGCAGTACTTC. Translating gives CSASEGAREQYF.